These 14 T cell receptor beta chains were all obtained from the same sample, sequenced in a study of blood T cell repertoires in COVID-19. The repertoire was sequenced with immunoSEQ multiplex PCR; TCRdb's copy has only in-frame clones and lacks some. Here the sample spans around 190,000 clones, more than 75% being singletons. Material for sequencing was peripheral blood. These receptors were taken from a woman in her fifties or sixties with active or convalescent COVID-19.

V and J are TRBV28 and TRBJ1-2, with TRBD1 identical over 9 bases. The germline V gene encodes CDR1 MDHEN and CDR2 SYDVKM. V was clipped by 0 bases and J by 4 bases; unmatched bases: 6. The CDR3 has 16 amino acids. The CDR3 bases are TGTGCCAGCAGTTTATGGGGGACAGGGTCCGTCTATGGCTACACCTTC. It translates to CASSLWGTGSVYGYTF.

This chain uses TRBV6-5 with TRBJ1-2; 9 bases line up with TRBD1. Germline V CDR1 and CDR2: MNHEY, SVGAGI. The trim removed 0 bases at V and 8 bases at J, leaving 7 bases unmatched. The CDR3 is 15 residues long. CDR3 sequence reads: CASSYSGTGKGGYTF. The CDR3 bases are TGTGCCAGCAGTTACTCTGGGACAGGGAAAGGGGGCTACACCTTC.

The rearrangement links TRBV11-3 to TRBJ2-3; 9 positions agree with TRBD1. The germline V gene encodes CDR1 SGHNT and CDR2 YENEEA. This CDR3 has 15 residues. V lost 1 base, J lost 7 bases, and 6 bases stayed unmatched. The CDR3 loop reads CASSLGTGDLHTQYF. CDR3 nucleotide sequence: TGTGCCAGCAGCTTAGGGACAGGGGATCTTCATACGCAGTATTTT.

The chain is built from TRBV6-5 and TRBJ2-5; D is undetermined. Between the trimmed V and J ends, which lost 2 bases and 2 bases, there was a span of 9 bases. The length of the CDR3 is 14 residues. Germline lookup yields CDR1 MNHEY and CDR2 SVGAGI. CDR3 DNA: TGTGCCAGCAGTTACGCGGCAGCACAAGAGACCCAGTACTTC. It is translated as CASSYAAAQETQYF.

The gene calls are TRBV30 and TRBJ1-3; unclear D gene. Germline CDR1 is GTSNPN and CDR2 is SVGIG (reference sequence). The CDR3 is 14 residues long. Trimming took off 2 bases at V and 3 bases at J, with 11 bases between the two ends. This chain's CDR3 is CAWSKIRYGNTIYF. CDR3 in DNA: TGTGCCTGGAGTAAAATTCGGTATGGAAACACCATATATTTT. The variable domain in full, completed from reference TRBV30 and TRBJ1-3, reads SQTIHQWPATLVQPVGSPLSLECTVEGTSNPNLYWYRQAAGRGLQLLFYSVGIGQISSEVPQNLSASRPQDRQFILSSKKLLLSDSGFYLCAWSKIRYGNTIYFGEGSWLTVV.

DNA of the CDR3: TGTGCCAGCGGTAAACAGGGGGCGAATTCACCCCTCCACTTT. Amino acids: CASGKQGANSPLHF. This chain links TRBV7-9 with TRBJ1-6; 9 bases agree with TRBD1. The CDR3 loop spans 14 amino acids. V shed 8 bases, J shed 7 bases, and the junction held 6 bases outside the gene matches. Germline loops: CDR1 SEHNR, CDR2 FQNEAQ (reference sequence).

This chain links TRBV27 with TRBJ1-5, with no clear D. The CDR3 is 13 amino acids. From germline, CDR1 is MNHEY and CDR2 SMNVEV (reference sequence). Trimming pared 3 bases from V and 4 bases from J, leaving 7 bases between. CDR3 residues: CASSFGGNQPQHF. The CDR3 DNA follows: TGTGCCAGCAGTTTTGGCGGGAATCAGCCCCAGCATTTT.

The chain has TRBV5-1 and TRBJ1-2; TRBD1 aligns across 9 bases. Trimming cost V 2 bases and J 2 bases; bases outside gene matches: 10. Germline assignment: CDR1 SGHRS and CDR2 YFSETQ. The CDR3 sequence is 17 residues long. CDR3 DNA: TGCGCCAGCAGCTTCGGAGACAGGGGGAGAGAGAACTATGGCTACACCTTC. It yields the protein CASSFGDRGRENYGYTF.

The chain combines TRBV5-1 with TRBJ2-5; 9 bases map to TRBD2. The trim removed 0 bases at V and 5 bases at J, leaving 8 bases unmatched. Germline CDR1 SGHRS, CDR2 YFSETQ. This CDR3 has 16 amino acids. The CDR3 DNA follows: TGCGCCAGCAGCTTGGTCGGTAGCGGGAGTGAGGAGACCCAGTACTTC. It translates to CASSLVGSGSEETQYF.

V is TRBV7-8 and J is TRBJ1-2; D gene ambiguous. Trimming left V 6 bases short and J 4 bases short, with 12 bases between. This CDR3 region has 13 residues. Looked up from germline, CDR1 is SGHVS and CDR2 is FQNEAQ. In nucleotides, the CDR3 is TGTGCCAGCAGTCGTGACACCAGCTATGGCTACACCTTC. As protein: CASSRDTSYGYTF.

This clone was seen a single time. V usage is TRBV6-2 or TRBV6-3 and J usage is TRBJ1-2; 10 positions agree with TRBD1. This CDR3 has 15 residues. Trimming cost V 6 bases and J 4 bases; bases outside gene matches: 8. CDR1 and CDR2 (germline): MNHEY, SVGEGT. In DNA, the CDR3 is TGTGCCAGCAGCCTCGGGACAGGGGAAGGCTATGGCTACACCTTC. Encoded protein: CASSLGTGEGYGYTF.

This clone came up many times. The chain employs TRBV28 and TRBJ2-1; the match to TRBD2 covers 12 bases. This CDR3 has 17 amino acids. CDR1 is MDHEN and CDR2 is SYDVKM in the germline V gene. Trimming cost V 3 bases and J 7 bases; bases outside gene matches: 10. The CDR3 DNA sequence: TGTGCCAGCAGTTTGCCCACTAGCGGGGGGCCGAGAAATGAGCAGTTCTTC. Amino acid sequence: CASSLPTSGGPRNEQFF.

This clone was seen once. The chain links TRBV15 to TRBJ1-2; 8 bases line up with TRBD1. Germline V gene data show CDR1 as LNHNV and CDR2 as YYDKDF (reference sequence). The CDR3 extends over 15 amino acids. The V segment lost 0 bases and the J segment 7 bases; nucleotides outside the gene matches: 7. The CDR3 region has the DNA TGTGCCACCAGCAGAGAACCGACAGGGGTCCCTGGCTACACCTTC. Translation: CATSREPTGVPGYTF.

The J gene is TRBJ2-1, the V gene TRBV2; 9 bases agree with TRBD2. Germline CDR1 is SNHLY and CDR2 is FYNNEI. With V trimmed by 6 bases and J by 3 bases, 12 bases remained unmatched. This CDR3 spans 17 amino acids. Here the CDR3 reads CASRSDTAGGGYNEQFF. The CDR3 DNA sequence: TGTGCCAGCAGATCTGACACAGCGGGGGGCGGCTACAATGAGCAGTTCTTC.